The clone carrying this T cell receptor (beta chain) was seen a single time. The data stem from a study of T cell changes during pregnancy in multiple sclerosis. Germline V gene data show CDR1 as WSHSY and CDR2 as SAAADI. The CDR3 has 15 amino acids. V lost 3 bases, J lost 3 bases, and 11 bases lay in between. TCRdb's table, derived via immunoSEQ multiplex PCR, lists solely in-frame clones and lacks some. This sample has 90,000 to 100,000 clones; under 95% occur once, and the top ten carry 1.5% to 1.7%. This receptor was taken from a female donor with multiple sclerosis, enrolled in a pregnancy study. Sequenced here: peripheral blood, sampled in the first trimester of pregnancy. J is TRBJ1-4 and V is TRBV10-2; D remains unclear. The CDR3: CASSESGSANEKLFF. The CDR3 DNA is TGCGCCAGCAGTGAAAGCGGGTCTGCTAATGAAAAACTGTTTTTT.